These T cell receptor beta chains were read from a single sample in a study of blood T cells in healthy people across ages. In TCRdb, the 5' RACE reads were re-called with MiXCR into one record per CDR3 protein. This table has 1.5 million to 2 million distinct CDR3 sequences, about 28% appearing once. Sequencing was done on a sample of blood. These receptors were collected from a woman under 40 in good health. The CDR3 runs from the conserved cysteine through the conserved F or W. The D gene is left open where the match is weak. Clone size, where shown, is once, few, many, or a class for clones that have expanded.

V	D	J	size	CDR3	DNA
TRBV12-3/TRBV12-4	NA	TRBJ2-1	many	CASSLYGGRSNEQFF	TGTGCCAGCAGTTTATACGGGGGTCGGAGCAATGAGCAGTTCTTC
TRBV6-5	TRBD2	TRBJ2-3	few	CASRGSGGSTDTQYF	TGTGCCAGCAGAGGGAGCGGGGGGAGCACAGATACGCAGTATTTT
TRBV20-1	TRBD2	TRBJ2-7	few	CSARSGGDYEQYF	TGCAGTGCTAGATCGGGGGGAGACTACGAGCAGTACTTC
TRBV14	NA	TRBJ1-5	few	CASSQELDQPQHF	TGTGCCAGCAGCCAAGAACTCGATCAGCCCCAGCATTTT
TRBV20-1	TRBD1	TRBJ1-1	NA	CSADRDRDTEAFF	TGCAGTGCGGACCGGGACAGGGATACTGAAGCTTTCTTT
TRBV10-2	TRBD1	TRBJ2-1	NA	CASSGWGTGGFVEQFF	TGCGCCAGCAGTGGGTGGGGGACAGGGGGTTTTGTTGAGCAGTTCTTC
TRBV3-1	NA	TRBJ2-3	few	CASLKTGASTDTQYF	TGTGCCAGCCTCAAAACGGGAGCGAGCACAGATACGCAGTATTTT
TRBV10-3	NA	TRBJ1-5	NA	CAISESGGANQPQHF	TGTGCCATCAGTGAGTCAGGAGGGGCCAATCAGCCCCAGCATTTT
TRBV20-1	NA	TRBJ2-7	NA	CSVPSGTGGTEQYF	TGCAGTGTCCCATCCGGGACTGGCGGGACCGAGCAGTACTTC
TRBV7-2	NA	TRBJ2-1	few	CASSLGHAGNEQFF	TGTGCCAGCAGCTTAGGACACGCGGGTAATGAGCAGTTCTTC
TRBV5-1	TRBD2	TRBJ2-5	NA	CASTRLARRSQETQYF	TGCGCCAGCACCCGACTAGCGCGGAGAAGCCAAGAGACCCAGTACTTC
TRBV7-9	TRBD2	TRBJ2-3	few	CASSTAISGIEGGEGGTQYF	TGTGCCAGCAGTACGGCGATTAGCGGGATTGAAGGAGGTGAGGGTGGGACGCAGTATTTT
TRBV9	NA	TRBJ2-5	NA	CASSASLRTGEIQYF	TGTGCCAGCAGCGCTTCTTTACGGACGGGGGAGATCCAGTACTTC
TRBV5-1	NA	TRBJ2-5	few	CASSHQGMGIQETQYF	TGCGCCAGCAGCCATCAGGGGATGGGCATCCAAGAGACCCAGTACTTC
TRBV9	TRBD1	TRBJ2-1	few	CASSAEGRQGVNRAYNEQFF	TGTGCCAGCAGCGCCGAGGGGAGACAGGGGGTCAACCGAGCCTACAATGAGCAGTTCTTC
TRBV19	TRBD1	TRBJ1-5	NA	CASRRGGGNQPQHF	TGTGCCAGTAGGCGAGGGGGCGGCAATCAGCCCCAGCATTTT
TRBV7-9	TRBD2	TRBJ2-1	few	CASSPGLLAGGGDEQFF	TGTGCCAGCAGCCCGGGGCTATTAGCGGGAGGCGGAGATGAGCAGTTCTTC
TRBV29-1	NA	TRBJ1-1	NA	CSVLTGNTEAFF	TGCAGCGTTCTCACGGGGAACACTGAAGCTTTCTTT
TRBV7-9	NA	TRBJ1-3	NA	CASIQARSGNTIYF	TGTGCCAGCATCCAGGCCCGCTCTGGAAACACCATATATTTT
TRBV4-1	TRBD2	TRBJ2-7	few	CASRPTSGDYEQYF	TGCGCCAGCAGACCTACTAGCGGGGACTACGAGCAGTACTTC
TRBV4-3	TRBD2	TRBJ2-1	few	CASSYGLAGGNNEQFF	TGCGCCAGCAGCTACGGACTAGCGGGAGGTAACAATGAGCAGTTCTTC
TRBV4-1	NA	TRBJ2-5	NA	CASSHPRSDRSFQETQYF	TGCGCCAGCAGCCACCCCAGGTCGGACAGAAGCTTCCAAGAGACCCAGTACTTC
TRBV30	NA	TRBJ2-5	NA	CAWFLESETQYF	TGTGCCTGGTTTCTAGAATCGGAGACCCAGTACTTC
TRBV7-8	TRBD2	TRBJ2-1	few	CASSLGSGSVSEQFF	TGTGCCAGCAGCTTAGGTAGCGGGTCCGTAAGCGAGCAGTTCTTC
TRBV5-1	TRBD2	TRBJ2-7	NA	CASSSPAGDREQYF	TGCGCCAGCAGCTCCCCAGCGGGAGACCGTGAGCAGTACTTC
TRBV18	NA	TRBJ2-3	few	CASSPGRGPGGVTDTQYF	TGTGCCAGCTCGCCTGGACGGGGTCCGGGCGGCGTCACAGATACGCAGTATTTT
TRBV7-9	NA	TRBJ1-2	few	CASSPSRGRGSLSDYGYTF	TGTGCCAGCAGCCCGTCCCGAGGAAGGGGGTCTTTGAGTGACTATGGCTACACCTTC
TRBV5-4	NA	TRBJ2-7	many	CASSRPQVENEQYF	TGTGCCAGCAGCCGACCACAGGTCGAGAACGAGCAGTACTTC
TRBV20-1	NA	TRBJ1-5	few	CSAREAAEGNQPQHF	TGCAGTGCCAGAGAGGCGGCGGAGGGCAATCAGCCCCAGCATTTT
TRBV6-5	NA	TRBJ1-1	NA	CASSRGMAEAFF	TGTGCCAGCAGCCGCGGGATGGCTGAAGCTTTCTTT
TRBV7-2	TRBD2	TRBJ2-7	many	CASSPLAGGPEEQYF	TGTGCCAGCAGTCCCCTGGCGGGAGGGCCGGAAGAGCAGTACTTC
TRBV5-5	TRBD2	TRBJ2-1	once	CASSLAGSEAGDSREQFF	TGTGCCAGCAGCTTGGCCGGGAGTGAAGCGGGAGATAGTCGTGAGCAGTTCTTC
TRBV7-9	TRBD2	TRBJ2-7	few	CASSRTSGAPSYEQYF	TGTGCCAGCAGTCGGACTAGCGGGGCCCCTAGTTACGAGCAGTACTTC
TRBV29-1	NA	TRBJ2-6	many	CSVNRVSGANVLTF	TGCAGCGTCAACAGGGTCTCTGGGGCCAACGTCCTGACTTTC
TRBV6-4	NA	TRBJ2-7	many	CASDHEQYF	TGTGCCAGTGATCACGAGCAGTACTTC
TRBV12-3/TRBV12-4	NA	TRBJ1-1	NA	CASSPHRVTREAFF	TGTGCCAGCAGTCCACACAGGGTTACGAGAGAAGCTTTCTTT
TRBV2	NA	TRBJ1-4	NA	CASSDPSGTGVANEKLFF	TGTGCCAGCAGTGATCCCAGCGGAACGGGGGTGGCTAATGAAAAACTGTTTTTT
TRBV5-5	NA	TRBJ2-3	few	CASSGGTLGTDTQYF	TGTGCCAGCAGCGGCGGGACCCTCGGCACAGATACGCAGTATTTT
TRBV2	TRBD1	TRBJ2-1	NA	CASSEQGARNEQFF	TGTGCCAGCAGTGAACAGGGGGCGAGGAATGAGCAGTTCTTC